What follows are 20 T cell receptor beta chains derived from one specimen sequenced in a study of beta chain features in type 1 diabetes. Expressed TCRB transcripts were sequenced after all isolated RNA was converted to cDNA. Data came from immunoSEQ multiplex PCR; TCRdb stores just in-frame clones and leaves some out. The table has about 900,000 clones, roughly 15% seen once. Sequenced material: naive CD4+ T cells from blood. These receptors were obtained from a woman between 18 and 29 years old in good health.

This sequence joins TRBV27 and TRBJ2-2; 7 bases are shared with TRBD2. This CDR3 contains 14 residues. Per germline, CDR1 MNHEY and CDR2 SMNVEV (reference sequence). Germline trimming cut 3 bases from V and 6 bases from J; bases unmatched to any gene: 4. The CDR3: CASSFEGGPGELFF. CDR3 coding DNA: TGTGCCAGCAGTTTCGAGGGAGGGCCCGGGGAGCTGTTTTTT.

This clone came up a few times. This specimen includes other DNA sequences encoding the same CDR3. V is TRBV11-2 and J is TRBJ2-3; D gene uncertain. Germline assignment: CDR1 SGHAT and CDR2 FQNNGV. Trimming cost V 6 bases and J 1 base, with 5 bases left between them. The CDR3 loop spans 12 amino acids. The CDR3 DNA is TGTGCCAGCAGTTCGGGCACAGATACGCAGTATTTT. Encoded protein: CASSSGTDTQYF. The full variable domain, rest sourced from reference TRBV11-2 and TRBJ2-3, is EAGVAQSPRYKIIEKRQSVAFWCNPISGHATLYWYQQILGQGPKLLIQFQNNGVVDDSQLPKDRFSAERLKGVDSTLKIQPAKLEDSAVYLCASSSGTDTQYFGPGTRLTVL.

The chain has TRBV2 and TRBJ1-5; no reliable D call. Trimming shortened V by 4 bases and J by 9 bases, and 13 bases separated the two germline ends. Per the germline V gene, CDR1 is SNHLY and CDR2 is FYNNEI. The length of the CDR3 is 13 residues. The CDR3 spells CASSGEVLGPQHF. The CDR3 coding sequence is TGTGCCAGCAGTGGGGAGGTGTTAGGGCCCCAGCATTTT.

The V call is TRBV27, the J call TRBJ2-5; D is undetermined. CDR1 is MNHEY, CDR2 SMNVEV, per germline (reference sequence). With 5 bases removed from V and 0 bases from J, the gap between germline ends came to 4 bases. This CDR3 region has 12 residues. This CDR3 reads CASSGDQETQYF. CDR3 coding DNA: TGTGCCAGCAGTGGGGACCAAGAGACCCAGTACTTC.

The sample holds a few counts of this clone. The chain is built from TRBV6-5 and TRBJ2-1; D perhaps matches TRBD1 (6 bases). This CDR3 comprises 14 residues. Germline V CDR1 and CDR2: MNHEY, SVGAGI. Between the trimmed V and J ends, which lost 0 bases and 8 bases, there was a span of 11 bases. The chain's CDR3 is CASSYSYWGHEQFF. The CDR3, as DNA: TGTGCCAGCAGTTACTCGTACTGGGGGCATGAGCAGTTCTTC.

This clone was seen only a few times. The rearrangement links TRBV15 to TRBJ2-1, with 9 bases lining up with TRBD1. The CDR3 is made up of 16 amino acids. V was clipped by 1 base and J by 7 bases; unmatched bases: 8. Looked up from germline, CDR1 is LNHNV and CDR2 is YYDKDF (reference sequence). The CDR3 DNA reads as TGTGCCACCAGCAGAGGTACCGGGACAGGGAAAAATGAGCAGTTCTTC. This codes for CATSRGTGTGKNEQFF.

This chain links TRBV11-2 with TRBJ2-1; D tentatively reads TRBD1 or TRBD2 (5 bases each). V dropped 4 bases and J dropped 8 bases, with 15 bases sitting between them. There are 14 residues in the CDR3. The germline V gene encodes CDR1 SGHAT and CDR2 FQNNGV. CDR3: CASSSVFGGHEQFF. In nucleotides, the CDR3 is TGTGCCAGCAGCTCGGTCTTTGGGGGACATGAGCAGTTCTTC. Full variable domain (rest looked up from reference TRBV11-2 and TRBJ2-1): EAGVAQSPRYKIIEKRQSVAFWCNPISGHATLYWYQQILGQGPKLLIQFQNNGVVDDSQLPKDRFSAERLKGVDSTLKIQPAKLEDSAVYLCASSSVFGGHEQFFGPGTRLTVL.

The CDR3 reads CASRGGLSTDTQYF. DNA of the CDR3: TGCGCCAGTCGGGGAGGACTGAGCACAGATACGCAGTATTTT. V is TRBV5-1 and J is TRBJ2-3; D may be TRBD2 (6 bases). This CDR3 comprises 14 residues. Trimming pared 8 bases from V and 0 bases from J, leaving 13 bases between. Per the germline V gene, CDR1 is SGHRS and CDR2 is YFSETQ.

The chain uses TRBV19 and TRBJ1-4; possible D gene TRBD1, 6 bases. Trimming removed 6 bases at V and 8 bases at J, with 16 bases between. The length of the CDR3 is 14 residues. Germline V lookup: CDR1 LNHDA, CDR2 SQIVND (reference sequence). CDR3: CASSLFGGEEKLFF. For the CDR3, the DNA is TGTGCCAGTAGCCTCTTCGGGGGCGAGGAAAAACTGTTTTTT.

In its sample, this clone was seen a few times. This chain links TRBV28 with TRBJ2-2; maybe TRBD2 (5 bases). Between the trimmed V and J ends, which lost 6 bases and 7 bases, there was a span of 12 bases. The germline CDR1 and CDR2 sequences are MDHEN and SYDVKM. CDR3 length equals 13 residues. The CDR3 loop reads CASRGYSGGELFF. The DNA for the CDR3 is TGTGCCAGCAGAGGATACAGCGGCGGGGAGCTGTTTTTT. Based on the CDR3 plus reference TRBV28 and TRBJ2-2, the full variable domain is DVKVTQSSRYLVKRTGEKVFLECVQDMDHENMFWYRQDPGLGLRLIYFSYDVKMKEKGDIPEGYSVSREKKERFSLILESASTNQTSMYLCASRGYSGGELFFGEGSRLTVL.

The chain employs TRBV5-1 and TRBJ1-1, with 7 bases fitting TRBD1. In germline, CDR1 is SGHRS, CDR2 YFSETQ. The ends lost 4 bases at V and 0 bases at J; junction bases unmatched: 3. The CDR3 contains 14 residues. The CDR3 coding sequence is TGCGCCAGCAGCCCAGGGACAGTGAACACTGAAGCTTTCTTT. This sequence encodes CASSPGTVNTEAFF.

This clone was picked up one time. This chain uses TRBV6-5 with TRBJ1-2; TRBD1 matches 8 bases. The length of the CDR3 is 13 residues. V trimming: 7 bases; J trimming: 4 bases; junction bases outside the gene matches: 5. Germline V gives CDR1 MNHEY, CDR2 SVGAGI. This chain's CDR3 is CASIQGASYGYTF. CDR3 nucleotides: TGTGCCAGCATCCAGGGGGCGAGCTATGGCTACACCTTC.

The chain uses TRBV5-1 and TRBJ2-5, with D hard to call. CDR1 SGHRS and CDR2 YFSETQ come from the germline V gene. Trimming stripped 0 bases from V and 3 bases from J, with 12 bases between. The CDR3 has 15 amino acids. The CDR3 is CASSLGVGQEETQYF. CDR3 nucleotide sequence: TGCGCCAGCAGCTTGGGGGTAGGGCAGGAAGAGACCCAGTACTTC.

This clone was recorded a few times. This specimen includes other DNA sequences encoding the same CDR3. The CDR3 coding sequence is TGTGCCAGCAGCTTGGGAGGACTACAAGAGACCCAGTACTTC. Translation gives CASSLGGLQETQYF. V usage is TRBV7-2 and J usage is TRBJ2-5; a weak D match, TRBD2 (6 bases). This CDR3 has 14 amino acids. Germline V CDR1 and CDR2: SGHTA, FQGNSA. Trimming left V 3 bases short and J 2 bases short, with 10 bases between. Using reference TRBV7-2 and TRBJ2-5 for the parts outside the CDR3, the full variable domain is GAGVSQSPSNKVTEKGKDVELRCDPISGHTALYWYRQSLGQGLEFLIYFQGNSAPDKSGLPSDRFSAERTGGSVSTLTIQRTQQEDSAVYLCASSLGGLQETQYFGPGTRLLVL.

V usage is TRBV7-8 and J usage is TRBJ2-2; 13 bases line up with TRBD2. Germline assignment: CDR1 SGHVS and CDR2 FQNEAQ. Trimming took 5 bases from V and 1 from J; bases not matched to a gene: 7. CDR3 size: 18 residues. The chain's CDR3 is CASSPRLAGGWNTGELFF. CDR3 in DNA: TGTGCCAGCAGCCCAAGACTAGCGGGAGGTTGGAACACCGGGGAGCTGTTTTTT.

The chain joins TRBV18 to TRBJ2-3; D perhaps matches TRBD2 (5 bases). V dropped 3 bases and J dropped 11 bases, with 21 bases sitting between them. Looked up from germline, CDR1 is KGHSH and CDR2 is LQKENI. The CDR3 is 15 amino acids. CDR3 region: CASSPGSKVGSEQYF. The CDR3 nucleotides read TGTGCCAGCTCACCCGGCTCAAAGGTGGGGAGCGAGCAGTATTTT. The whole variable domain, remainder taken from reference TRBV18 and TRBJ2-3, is NAGVMQNPRHLVRRRGQEARLRCSPMKGHSHVYWYRQLPEEGLKFMVYLQKENIIDESGMPKERFSAEFPKEGPSILRIQQVVRGDSAAYFCASSPGSKVGSEQYFGPGTRLTVL.

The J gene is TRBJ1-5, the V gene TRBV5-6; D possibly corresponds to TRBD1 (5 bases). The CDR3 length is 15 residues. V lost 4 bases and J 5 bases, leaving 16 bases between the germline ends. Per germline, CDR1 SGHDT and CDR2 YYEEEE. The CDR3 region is CASSRRGIGYQPQHF. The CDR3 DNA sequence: TGTGCCAGCAGCCGAAGGGGCATAGGCTATCAGCCCCAGCATTTT.

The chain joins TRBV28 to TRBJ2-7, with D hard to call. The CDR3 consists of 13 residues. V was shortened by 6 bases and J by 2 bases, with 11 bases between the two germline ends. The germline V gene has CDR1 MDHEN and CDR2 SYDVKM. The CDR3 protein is CASSQGQPYEQYF. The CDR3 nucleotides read TGTGCCAGCAGCCAAGGGCAACCCTACGAGCAGTACTTC.

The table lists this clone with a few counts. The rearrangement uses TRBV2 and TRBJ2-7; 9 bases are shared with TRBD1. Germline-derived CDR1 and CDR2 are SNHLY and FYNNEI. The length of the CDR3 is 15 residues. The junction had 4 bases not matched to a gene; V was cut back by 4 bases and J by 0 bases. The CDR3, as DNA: TGTGCCAGCAGTGCACAGGGGGCACGCTCCTACGAGCAGTACTTC. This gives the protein CASSAQGARSYEQYF.

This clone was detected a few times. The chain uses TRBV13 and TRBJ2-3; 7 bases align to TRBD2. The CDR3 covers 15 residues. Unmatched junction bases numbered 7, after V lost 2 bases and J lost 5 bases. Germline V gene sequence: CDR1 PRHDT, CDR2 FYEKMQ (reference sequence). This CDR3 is CASSLLAGAEDTQYF. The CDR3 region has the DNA TGTGCCAGCAGCTTATTGGCGGGAGCAGAAGATACGCAGTATTTT.